Shown below are 2 T cell receptor beta chains from a single sample sequenced in a study of CD8 T cells in ankylosing spondylitis (TCRdb year 2017). Library construction relied on 5' RACE. The listed sequencing device is Illumina HiSeq 2500. The public reads were reprocessed in TCRdb via fastp at Q25 and MiXCR, keeping in-frame beta chains. Identical CDR3 protein sequences are pooled into one entry, listed with their most common genes and DNA. In this sample the table shows about 240,000 distinct CDR3 sequences, roughly 8.2% of which occur a single time. Approximately 5% of the sample belongs to the ten largest clones. Sequencing was done on a sample of blood, either unsorted or a sorted T cell fraction (not recorded which). Every receptor here comes from a female donor with ankylosing spondylitis or in good health (not recorded which).

In this sample, this clonotype turned up a few times. The rearrangement joins TRBV6-5 to TRBJ1-5; 7 bases line up with TRBD1. The germline V gene has CDR1 MNHEY and CDR2 SVGAGI. The CDR3 totals 14 residues. V was clipped by 2 bases and J by 6 bases; unmatched bases: 4. CDR3: CASSYSQGGQPQHF. The CDR3 nucleotides read TGTGCCAGCAGTTACAGCCAGGGGGGTCAGCCCCAGCATTTT.

The rearrangement uses TRBV6-5 and TRBJ1-1; D not resolved. This CDR3 is built from 13 residues. V was pared by 2 bases and J by 6 bases, with 10 bases between. From germline, CDR1 is MNHEY and CDR2 SVGAGI. The CDR3 here is CASSYHGEAEAFF. In nucleotides, the CDR3 is TGTGCCAGCAGTTACCACGGGGAAGCTGAAGCTTTCTTT.